Listed below are T cell receptor beta chains from one sample, sequenced in a study of human T cells and chemical hapten exposure. TCRdb passed the RACE reads through MiXCR, listing each CDR3 protein once. The sample shows about 51,000 distinct CDR3 sequences, 9.4% of them seen only once. The material sequenced was whole blood, taken in connection with sensitization to the hapten diphenylcyclopropenone (DPC). All receptors derive from a woman in her forties with alopecia areata. Some clones in this sample may be carry-over from other donors' samples. Each CDR3 is given with its conserved first and last residue. The D gene is left open where the match is weak. Size is omitted from some rows. Given values are once, few, many or a class for expanded clones.

V gene: TRBV2; D gene: TRBD1; J gene: TRBJ1-5; clone size: few; CDR3 protein: CASTGQGVSNQPQHF; CDR3 DNA: TGTGCCAGCACCGGACAGGGGGTAAGCAATCAGCCCCAGCATTTT
V gene: TRBV29-1; D gene: -; J gene: TRBJ1-2; clone size: -; CDR3 protein: CSVEQNYGYTF; CDR3 DNA: TGCAGCGTGGAGCAAAACTATGGCTACACCTTC
V gene: TRBV5-1; D gene: -; J gene: TRBJ1-1; clone size: many; CDR3 protein: CASTKLGVNAEAFF; CDR3 DNA: TGCGCCAGCACCAAGCTTGGGGTGAATGCTGAAGCTTTCTTT
V gene: TRBV5-1; D gene: TRBD1; J gene: TRBJ2-4; clone size: few; CDR3 protein: CASSLSRGPKNIQYF; CDR3 DNA: TGCGCCAGCAGCTTGTCTAGGGGGCCCAAAAACATTCAGTACTTC
V gene: TRBV29-1; D gene: -; J gene: TRBJ2-5; clone size: -; CDR3 protein: CSVGIETQYF; CDR3 DNA: TGCAGCGTGGGGATAGAGACCCAGTACTTC
V gene: TRBV2; D gene: -; J gene: TRBJ1-5; clone size: many; CDR3 protein: CASSEDNGWVDQPQHF; CDR3 DNA: TGTGCCAGCAGTGAAGACAACGGCTGGGTCGATCAGCCCCAGCATTTT
V gene: TRBV5-4; D gene: TRBD1; J gene: TRBJ1-1; clone size: many; CDR3 protein: CASSLGTGSLGTNTEAFF; CDR3 DNA: TGTGCCAGCAGCTTAGGGACAGGGTCTCTTGGGACGAACACTGAAGCTTTCTTT
V gene: TRBV15; D gene: TRBD1; J gene: TRBJ1-2; clone size: many; CDR3 protein: CATSRDTGGYGYTF; CDR3 DNA: TGTGCCACCAGCAGAGACACAGGGGGCTATGGCTACACCTTC
V gene: TRBV29-1; D gene: TRBD2; J gene: TRBJ2-3; clone size: few; CDR3 protein: CSVGNGGMGTDTQYF; CDR3 DNA: TGCAGCGTTGGTAACGGGGGGATGGGCACAGATACGCAGTATTTT
V gene: TRBV20-1; D gene: TRBD1; J gene: TRBJ2-7; clone size: few; CDR3 protein: CSARDTGGYEQYF; CDR3 DNA: TGCAGTGCTAGAGACACAGGGGGCTACGAGCAGTACTTC
V gene: TRBV4-1; D gene: TRBD2; J gene: TRBJ2-3; clone size: -; CDR3 protein: CASSQMRGGPDTQYF; CDR3 DNA: TGCGCCAGCAGCCAAATGCGGGGGGGCCCAGATACGCAGTATTTT
V gene: TRBV12-3/TRBV12-4; D gene: TRBD1; J gene: TRBJ1-2; clone size: many; CDR3 protein: CASSLDRGYGYTF; CDR3 DNA: TGTGCCAGCAGTCTGGACAGGGGCTATGGCTACACCTTC
V gene: TRBV20-1; D gene: TRBD1; J gene: TRBJ2-5; clone size: many; CDR3 protein: CSGDRQETQYF; CDR3 DNA: TGCAGTGGGGACAGGCAAGAGACCCAGTACTTC
V gene: TRBV11-2; D gene: -; J gene: TRBJ2-7; clone size: -; CDR3 protein: CASSLIQVGNEQYF; CDR3 DNA: TGTGCCAGCAGCTTAATCCAGGTTGGTAACGAGCAGTACTTC
V gene: TRBV20-1; D gene: -; J gene: TRBJ1-4; clone size: many; CDR3 protein: CSARPGPATNEKLFF; CDR3 DNA: TGCAGTGCCCGGCCGGGGCCGGCAACTAATGAAAAACTGTTTTTT
V gene: TRBV9; D gene: -; J gene: TRBJ2-3; clone size: many; CDR3 protein: CASSVEGGRTDTQYF; CDR3 DNA: TGTGCCAGCAGCGTAGAGGGTGGCCGCACAGATACGCAGTATTTT
V gene: TRBV19; D gene: -; J gene: TRBJ2-6; clone size: many; CDR3 protein: CASSVDTGFALSGANVLTF; CDR3 DNA: TGTGCCAGTAGCGTCGACACAGGGTTCGCTCTCTCTGGGGCCAACGTCCTGACTTTC
V gene: TRBV7-9; D gene: -; J gene: TRBJ2-3; clone size: few; CDR3 protein: CASSLRTGTDTQYF; CDR3 DNA: TGTGCCAGCAGCTTACGGACAGGCACAGATACGCAGTATTTT